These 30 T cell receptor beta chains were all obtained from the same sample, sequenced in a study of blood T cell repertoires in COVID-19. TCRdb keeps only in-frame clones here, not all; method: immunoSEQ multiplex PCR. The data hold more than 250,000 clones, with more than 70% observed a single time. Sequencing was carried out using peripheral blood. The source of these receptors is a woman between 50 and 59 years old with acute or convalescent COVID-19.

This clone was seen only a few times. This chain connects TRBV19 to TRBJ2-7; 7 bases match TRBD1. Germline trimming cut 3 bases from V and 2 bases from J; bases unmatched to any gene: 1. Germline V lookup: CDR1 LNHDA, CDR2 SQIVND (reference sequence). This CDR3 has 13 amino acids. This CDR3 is CASSMGQTYEQYF. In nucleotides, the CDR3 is TGTGCCAGTAGTATGGGACAGACCTACGAGCAGTACTTC.

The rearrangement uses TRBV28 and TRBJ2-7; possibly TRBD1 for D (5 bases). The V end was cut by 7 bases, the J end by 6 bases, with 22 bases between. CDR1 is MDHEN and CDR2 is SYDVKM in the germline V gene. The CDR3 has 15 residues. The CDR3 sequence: CASNEKGISAGEQYF. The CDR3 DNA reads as TGTGCCAGCAACGAAAAGGGGATCTCGGCTGGCGAGCAGTACTTC.

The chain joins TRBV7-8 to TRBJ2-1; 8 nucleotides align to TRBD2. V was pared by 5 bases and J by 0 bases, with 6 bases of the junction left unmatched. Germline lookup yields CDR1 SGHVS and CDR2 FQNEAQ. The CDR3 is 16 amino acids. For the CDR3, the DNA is TGTGCCAGCAGCCCGCGGGGGGCGAGCTCCTACAATGAGCAGTTCTTC. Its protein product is CASSPRGASSYNEQFF.

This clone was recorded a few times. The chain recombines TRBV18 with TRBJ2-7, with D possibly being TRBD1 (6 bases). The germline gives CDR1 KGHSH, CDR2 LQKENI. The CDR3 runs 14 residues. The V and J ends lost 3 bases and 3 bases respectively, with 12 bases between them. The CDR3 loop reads CASSPQGSDYEQYF. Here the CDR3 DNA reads TGTGCCAGCTCACCTCAGGGGAGTGACTACGAGCAGTACTTC.

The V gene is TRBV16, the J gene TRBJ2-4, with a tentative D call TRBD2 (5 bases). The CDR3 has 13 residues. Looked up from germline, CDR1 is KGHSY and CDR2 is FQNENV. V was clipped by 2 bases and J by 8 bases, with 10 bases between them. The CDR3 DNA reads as TGTGCCAGCAGCCAACGGGGTGGACACATTCAGTACTTC. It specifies CASSQRGGHIQYF.

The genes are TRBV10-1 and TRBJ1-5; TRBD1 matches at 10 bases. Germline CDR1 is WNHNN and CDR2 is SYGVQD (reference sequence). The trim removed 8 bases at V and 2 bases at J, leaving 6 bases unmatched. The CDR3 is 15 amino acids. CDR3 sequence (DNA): TGCGCCAGCTCAAGGGACAGGGGTGGCAATCAGCCCCAGCATTTT. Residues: CASSRDRGGNQPQHF.

The CDR3 here is CASSPDRDTGELFF. The CDR3 bases are TGTGCCAGCTCACCGGACAGAGACACCGGGGAGCTGTTTTTT. The rearrangement joins TRBV18 to TRBJ2-2, with a weak D call TRBD1 (6 bases). Trimming pared 3 bases from V and 3 bases from J, leaving 8 bases between. CDR1 and CDR2 from the germline V gene are KGHSH and LQKENI. CDR3 size: 14 residues. The full variable domain, its missing parts supplied by reference TRBV18 and TRBJ2-2, is NAGVMQNPRHLVRRRGQEARLRCSPMKGHSHVYWYRQLPEEGLKFMVYLQKENIIDESGMPKERFSAEFPKEGPSILRIQQVVRGDSAAYFCASSPDRDTGELFFGEGSRLTVL.

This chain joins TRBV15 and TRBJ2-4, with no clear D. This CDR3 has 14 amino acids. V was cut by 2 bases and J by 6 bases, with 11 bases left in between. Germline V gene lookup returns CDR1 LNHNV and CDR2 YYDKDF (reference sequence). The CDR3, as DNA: TGTGCCACCAGCAGACCAGGTCTGGGAAACATTCAGTACTTC. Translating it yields CATSRPGLGNIQYF. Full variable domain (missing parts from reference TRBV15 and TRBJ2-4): DAMVIQNPRYQVTQFGKPVTLSCSQTLNHNVMYWYQQKSSQAPKLLFHYYDKDFNNEADTPDNFQSRRPNTSFCFLDIRSPGLGDTAMYLCATSRPGLGNIQYFGAGTRLSVL.

The CDR3, as DNA: TGTGCCAGCAGCTTAGATCTACCGGGACTAGATACGCAGTATTTT. It codes for CASSLDLPGLDTQYF. The V gene is TRBV7-2, the J gene TRBJ2-3, with a weak D call TRBD2 (6 bases). Germline lookup yields CDR1 SGHTA and CDR2 FQGNSA. The V end lost 1 base, the J end lost 5 bases, and 13 bases lay between the germline ends. CDR3 length: 15 amino acids.

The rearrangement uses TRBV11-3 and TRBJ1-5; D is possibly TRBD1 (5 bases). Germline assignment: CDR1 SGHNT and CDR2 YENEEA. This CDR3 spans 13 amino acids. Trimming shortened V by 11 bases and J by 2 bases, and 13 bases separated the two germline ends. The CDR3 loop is CAGLGGGNQPQHF. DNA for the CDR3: TGTGCCGGGCTGGGGGGGGGCAATCAGCCCCAGCATTTT. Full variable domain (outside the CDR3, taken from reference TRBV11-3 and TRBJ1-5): EAGVVQSPRYKIIEKKQPVAFWCNPISGHNTLYWYLQNLGQGPELLIRYENEEAVDDSQLPKDRFSAERLKGVDSTLKIQPAELGDSAVYLCAGLGGGNQPQHFGDGTRLSIL.

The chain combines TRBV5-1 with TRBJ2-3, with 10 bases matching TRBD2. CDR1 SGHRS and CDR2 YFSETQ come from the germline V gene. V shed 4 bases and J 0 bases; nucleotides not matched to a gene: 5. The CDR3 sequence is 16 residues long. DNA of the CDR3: TGCGCCAGCAGCCCTCCGACTAGCGGGAGCACAGATACGCAGTATTTT. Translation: CASSPPTSGSTDTQYF.

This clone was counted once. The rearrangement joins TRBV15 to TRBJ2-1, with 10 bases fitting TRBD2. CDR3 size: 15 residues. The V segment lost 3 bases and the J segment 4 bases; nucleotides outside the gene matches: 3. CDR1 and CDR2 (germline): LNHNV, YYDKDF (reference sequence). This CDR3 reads CATSSLAGAYNEQFF. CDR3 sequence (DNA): TGTGCCACCAGCAGCCTAGCGGGAGCGTACAATGAGCAGTTCTTC.

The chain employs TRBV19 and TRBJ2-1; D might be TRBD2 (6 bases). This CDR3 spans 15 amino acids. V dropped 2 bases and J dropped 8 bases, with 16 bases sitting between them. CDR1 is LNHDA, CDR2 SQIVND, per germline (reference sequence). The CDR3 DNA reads TGTGCCAGTAGTATACTCTCGGGAGTTGGAGATGAGCAGTTCTTC. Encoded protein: CASSILSGVGDEQFF.

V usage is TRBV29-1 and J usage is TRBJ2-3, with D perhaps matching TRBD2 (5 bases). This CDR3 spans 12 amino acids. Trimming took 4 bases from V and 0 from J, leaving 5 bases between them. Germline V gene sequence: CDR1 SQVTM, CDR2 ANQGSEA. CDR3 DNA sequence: TGCAGCGTTGGGAGGAGCACAGATACGCAGTATTTT. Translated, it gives CSVGRSTDTQYF.

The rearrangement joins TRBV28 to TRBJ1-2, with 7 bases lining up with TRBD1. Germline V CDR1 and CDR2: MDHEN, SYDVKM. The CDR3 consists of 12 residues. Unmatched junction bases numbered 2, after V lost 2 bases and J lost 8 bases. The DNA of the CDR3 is TGTGCCAGCAGTTTAAACAGGGGCGGCTACACCTTC. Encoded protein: CASSLNRGGYTF.

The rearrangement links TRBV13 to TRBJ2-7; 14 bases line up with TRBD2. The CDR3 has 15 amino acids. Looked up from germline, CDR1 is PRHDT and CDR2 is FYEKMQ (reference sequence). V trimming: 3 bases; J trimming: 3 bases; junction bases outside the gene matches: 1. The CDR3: CASSFGTSGSYEQYF. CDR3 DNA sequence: TGTGCCAGCAGCTTTGGGACTAGCGGGAGCTACGAGCAGTACTTC.

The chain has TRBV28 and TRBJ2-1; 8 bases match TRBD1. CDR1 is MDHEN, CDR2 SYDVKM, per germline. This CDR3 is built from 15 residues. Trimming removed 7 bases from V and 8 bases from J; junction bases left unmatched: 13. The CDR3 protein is CASTPGQGLRDEQFF. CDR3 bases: TGTGCCAGCACACCCGGACAGGGACTTCGGGATGAGCAGTTCTTC.

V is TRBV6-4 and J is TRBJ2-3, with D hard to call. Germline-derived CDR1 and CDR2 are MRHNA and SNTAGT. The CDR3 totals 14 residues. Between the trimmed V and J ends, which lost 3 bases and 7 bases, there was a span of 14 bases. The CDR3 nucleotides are TGTGCCAGCAGTGAGACTGGCCGCACGAATACGCAGTATTTT. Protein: CASSETGRTNTQYF.

CDR3 in DNA: TGCGCCAGCAGCTTGGGCAGCTCTGGAAACACCATATATTTT. It codes for CASSLGSSGNTIYF. The V and J genes are TRBV5-1 and TRBJ1-3; D is uncertain. Trimming removed 0 bases at V and 0 bases at J, with 4 bases between. The CDR3 is 14 amino acids. Per germline, CDR1 SGHRS and CDR2 YFSETQ.

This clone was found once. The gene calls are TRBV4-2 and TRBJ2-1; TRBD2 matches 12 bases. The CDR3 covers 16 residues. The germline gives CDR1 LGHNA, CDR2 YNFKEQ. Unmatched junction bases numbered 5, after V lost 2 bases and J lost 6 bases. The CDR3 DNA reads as TGTGCCAGCAGCCAACCCGGACTAGCGGGGATCAATGAGCAGTTCTTC. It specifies CASSQPGLAGINEQFF.

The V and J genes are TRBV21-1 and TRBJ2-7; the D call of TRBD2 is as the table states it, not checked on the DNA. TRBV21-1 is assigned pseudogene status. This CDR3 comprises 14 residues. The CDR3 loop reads CATGKFSGSYEQYF. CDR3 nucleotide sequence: TGTGCCACAGGGAAGTTTAGCGGGTCCTACGAGCAGTACTTC.

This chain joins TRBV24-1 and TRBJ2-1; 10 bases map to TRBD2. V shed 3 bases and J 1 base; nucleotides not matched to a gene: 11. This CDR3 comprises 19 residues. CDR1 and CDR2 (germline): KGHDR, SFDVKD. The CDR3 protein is CATSDPDGSSGSSYNEQFF. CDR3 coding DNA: TGTGCCACCAGTGATCCTGATGGGTCTAGCGGGAGTTCCTACAATGAGCAGTTCTTC.

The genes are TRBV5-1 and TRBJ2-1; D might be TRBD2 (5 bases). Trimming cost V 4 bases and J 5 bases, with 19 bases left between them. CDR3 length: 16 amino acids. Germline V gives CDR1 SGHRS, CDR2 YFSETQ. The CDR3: CASSPPGPPEDNEQFF. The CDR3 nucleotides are TGCGCCAGCAGCCCCCCCGGGCCTCCGGAGGACAATGAGCAGTTCTTC.

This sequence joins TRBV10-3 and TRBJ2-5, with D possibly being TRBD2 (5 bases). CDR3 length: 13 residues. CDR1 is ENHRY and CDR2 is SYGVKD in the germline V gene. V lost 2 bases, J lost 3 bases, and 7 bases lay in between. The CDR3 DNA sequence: TGTGCCATCAGTGAGGAGGGAGAAGAGACCCAGTACTTC. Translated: CAISEEGEETQYF.

CDR3 in DNA: TGTGCCAGCAGTTTAACGGGACTAGCGGGAGATACGCAGTATTTT. This sequence encodes CASSLTGLAGDTQYF. The chain joins TRBV27 to TRBJ2-3; 12 bases match TRBD2. The CDR3 contains 15 residues. V shed 2 bases, J shed 5 bases, and the junction held 2 bases outside the gene matches. Per the germline V gene, CDR1 is MNHEY and CDR2 is SMNVEV (reference sequence).

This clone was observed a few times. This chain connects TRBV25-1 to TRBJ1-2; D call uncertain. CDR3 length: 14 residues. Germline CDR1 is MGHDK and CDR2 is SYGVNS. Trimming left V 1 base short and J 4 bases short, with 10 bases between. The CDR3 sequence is CASSEFEGFYGYTF. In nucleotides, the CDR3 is TGTGCCAGCAGTGAATTCGAGGGTTTCTATGGCTACACCTTC.

This CDR3 is CASSEWGLADKPYEQYF. The DNA of the CDR3 is TGTGCCAGCAGTGAATGGGGACTAGCGGATAAGCCCTACGAGCAGTACTTC. The J gene is TRBJ2-7, the V gene TRBV6-1, with TRBD2 matching over 11 bases. The V gene's germline CDR1 is MNHNS and CDR2 SASEGT. V was pared by 2 bases and J by 2 bases, with 8 bases of the junction left unmatched. The length of the CDR3 is 17 residues.

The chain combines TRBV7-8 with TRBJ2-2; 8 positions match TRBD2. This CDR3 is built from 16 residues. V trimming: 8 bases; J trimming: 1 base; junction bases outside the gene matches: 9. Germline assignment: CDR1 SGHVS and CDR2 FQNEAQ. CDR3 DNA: TGTGCCAGCGTATACGCGGGGGGACAGAACACCGGGGAGCTGTTTTTT. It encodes CASVYAGGQNTGELFF.

The CDR3 is CSVGQGNTEAFF. The CDR3 DNA follows: TGCAGCGTAGGACAGGGAAACACTGAAGCTTTCTTT. The chain carries TRBV29-1 and TRBJ1-1; 8 bases fit TRBD1. The germline V gene has CDR1 SQVTM and CDR2 ANQGSEA. CDR3 size: 12 residues. Trimming took 6 bases from V and 2 from J; bases not matched to a gene: 2.

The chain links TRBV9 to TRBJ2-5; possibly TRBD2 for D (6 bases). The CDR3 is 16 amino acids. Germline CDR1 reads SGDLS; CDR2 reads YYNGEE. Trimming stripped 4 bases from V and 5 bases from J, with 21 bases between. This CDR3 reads CASSPRDSQGRETQYF. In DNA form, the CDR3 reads TGTGCCAGCAGCCCCCGGGACTCCCAAGGGAGGGAGACCCAGTACTTC.